This TCR beta chain was sequenced in a study of OX40 agonist ivuxolimab in advanced cancers. The data were produced by immunoSEQ multiplex PCR, yet TCRdb's version contains in-frame clones alone and is incomplete. The table has approximately 3,000 clones, more than 85% seen once; the top ten hold roughly 1.9%. The CDR3 extends over 15 amino acids. Looked up from germline, CDR1 is SGHRS and CDR2 is YFSETQ. Trimming left V 4 bases short and J 4 bases short, with 18 bases between. This clone occurred once. Sequencing was performed on CD4+ or CD8+ T cells sorted from blood, taken in a trial of the OX40 agonist ivuxolimab. This TCR derives from an adult with an advanced solid tumor such as melanoma, head and neck, liver or kidney cancer. This chain connects TRBV5-1 to TRBJ2-7; maybe TRBD1 (6 bases). This chain's CDR3 is CASSRERTEAYEQYF. The CDR3 DNA reads as TGCGCCAGCAGCCGGGAAAGGACAGAGGCTTACGAGCAGTACTTC.